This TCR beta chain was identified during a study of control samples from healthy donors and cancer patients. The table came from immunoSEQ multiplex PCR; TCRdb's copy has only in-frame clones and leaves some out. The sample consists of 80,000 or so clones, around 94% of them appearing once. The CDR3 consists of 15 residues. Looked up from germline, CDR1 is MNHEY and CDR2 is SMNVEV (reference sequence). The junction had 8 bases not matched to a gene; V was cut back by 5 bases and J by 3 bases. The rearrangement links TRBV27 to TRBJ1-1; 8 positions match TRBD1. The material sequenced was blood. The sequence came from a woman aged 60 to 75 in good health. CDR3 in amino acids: CASSAGQGRYTEAFF. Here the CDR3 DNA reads TGTGCCAGCAGTGCAGGACAGGGTAGGTACACTGAAGCTTTCTTT.